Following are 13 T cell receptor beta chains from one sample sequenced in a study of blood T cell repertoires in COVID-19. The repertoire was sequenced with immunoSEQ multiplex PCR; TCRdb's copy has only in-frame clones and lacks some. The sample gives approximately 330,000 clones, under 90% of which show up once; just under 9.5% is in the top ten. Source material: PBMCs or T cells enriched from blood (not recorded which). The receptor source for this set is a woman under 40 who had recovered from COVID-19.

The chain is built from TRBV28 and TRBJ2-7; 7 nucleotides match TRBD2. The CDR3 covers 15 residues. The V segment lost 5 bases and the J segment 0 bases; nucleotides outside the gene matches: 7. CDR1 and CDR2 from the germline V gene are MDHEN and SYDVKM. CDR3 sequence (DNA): TGTGCCAGCAGTCCCCTAGCGGACAACTCCTACGAGCAGTACTTC. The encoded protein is CASSPLADNSYEQYF. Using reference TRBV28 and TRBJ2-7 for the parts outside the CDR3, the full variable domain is DVKVTQSSRYLVKRTGEKVFLECVQDMDHENMFWYRQDPGLGLRLIYFSYDVKMKEKGDIPEGYSVSREKKERFSLILESASTNQTSMYLCASSPLADNSYEQYFGPGTRLTVT.

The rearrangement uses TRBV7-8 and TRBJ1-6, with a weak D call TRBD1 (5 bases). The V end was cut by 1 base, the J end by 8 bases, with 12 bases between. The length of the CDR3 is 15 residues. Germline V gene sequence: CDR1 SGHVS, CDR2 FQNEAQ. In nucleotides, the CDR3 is TGTGCCAGCAGCTTAGAAGGCAGGGAGGATTCACCCCTCCACTTT. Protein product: CASSLEGREDSPLHF.

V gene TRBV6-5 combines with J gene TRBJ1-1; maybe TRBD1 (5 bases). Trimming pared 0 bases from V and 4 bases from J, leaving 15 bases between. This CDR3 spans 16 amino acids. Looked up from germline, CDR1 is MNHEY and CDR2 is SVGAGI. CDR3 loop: CASSYSSDIGGTEAFF. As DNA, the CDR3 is TGTGCCAGCAGTTACTCCTCAGACATCGGGGGCACTGAAGCTTTCTTT.

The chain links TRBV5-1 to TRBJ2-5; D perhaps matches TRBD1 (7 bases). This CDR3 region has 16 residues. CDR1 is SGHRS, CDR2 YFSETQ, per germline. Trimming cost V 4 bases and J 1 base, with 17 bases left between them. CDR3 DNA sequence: TGCGCCAGCAGCCGTCTGCAGGGGGGAGGCCAAGAGACCCAGTACTTC. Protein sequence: CASSRLQGGGQETQYF.

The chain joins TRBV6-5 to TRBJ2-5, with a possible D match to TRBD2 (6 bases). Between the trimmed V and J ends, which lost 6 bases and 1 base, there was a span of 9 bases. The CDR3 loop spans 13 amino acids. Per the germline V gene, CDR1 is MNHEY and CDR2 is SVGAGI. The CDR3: CASRRDFQETQYF. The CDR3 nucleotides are TGTGCCAGCAGGAGGGACTTCCAAGAGACCCAGTACTTC.

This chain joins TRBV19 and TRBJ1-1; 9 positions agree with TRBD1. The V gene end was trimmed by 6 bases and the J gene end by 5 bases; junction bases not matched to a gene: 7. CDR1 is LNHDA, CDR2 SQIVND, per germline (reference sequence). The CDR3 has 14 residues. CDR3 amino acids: CASRPTGGHTEAFF. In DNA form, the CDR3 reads TGTGCCAGTAGGCCGACAGGGGGTCATACTGAAGCTTTCTTT.

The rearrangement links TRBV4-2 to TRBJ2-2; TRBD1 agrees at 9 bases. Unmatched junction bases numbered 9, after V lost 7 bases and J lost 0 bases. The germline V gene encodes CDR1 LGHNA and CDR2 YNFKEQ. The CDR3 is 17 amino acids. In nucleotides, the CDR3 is TGTGCCAGCAACATCCGCACAGGGGGCGCGAACACCGGGGAGCTGTTTTTT. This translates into CASNIRTGGANTGELFF.

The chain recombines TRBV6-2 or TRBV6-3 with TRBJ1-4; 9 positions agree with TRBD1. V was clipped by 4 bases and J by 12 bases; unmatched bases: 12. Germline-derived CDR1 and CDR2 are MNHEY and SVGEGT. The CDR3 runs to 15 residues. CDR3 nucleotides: TGTGCCAGCAGTTCCACCGGGACAGGGTATCAGGAACTGTTTTTT. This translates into CASSSTGTGYQELFF.

The CDR3 sequence is CASSQVSGERAYEQYF. Written as DNA, the CDR3 is TGTGCCAGCAGCCAAGTTTCGGGGGAGCGGGCCTACGAGCAGTACTTC. The chain uses TRBV3-1 (or the pseudogene TRBV3-2) and TRBJ2-7; perhaps TRBD2 as D (6 bases). The CDR3 length is 16 residues. Germline assignment: CDR1 LGHDT and CDR2 YNNKEL (reference sequence). V was shortened by 1 base and J by 2 bases, with 15 bases between the two germline ends.

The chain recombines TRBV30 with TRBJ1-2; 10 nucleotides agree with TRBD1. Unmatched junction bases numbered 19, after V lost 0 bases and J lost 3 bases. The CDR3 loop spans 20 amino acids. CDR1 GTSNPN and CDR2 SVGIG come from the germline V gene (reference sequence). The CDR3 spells CAWSVGRLIYGTGDDYGYTF. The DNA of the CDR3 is TGTGCCTGGAGTGTGGGCCGCTTAATCTATGGGACAGGGGACGACTATGGCTACACCTTC. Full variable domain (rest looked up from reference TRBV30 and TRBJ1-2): SQTIHQWPATLVQPVGSPLSLECTVEGTSNPNLYWYRQAAGRGLQLLFYSVGIGQISSEVPQNLSASRPQDRQFILSSKKLLLSDSGFYLCAWSVGRLIYGTGDDYGYTFGSGTRLTVV.

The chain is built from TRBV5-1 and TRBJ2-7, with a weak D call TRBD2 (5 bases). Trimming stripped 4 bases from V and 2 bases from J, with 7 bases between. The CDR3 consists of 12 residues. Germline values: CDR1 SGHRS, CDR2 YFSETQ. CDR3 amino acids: CASSVGAYEQYF. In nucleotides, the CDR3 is TGCGCCAGCAGCGTCGGGGCCTACGAGCAGTACTTC.

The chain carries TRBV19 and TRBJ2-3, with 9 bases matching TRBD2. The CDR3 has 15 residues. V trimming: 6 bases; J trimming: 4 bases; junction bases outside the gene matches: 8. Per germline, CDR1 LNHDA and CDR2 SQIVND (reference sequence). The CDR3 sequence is CASRLSGSGADTQYF. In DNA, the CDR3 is TGTGCCAGTAGACTTAGCGGGAGTGGGGCAGATACGCAGTATTTT.

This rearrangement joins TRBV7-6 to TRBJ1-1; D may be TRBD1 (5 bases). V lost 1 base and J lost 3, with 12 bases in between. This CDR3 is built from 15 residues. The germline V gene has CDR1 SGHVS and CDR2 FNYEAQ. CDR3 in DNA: TGTGCCAGCAGCTTAGAGCAGGGTTTGGACACTGAAGCTTTCTTT. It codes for CASSLEQGLDTEAFF. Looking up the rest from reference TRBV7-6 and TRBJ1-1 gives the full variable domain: GAGVSQSPRYKVTKRGQDVALRCDPISGHVSLYWYRQALGQGPEFLTYFNYEAQQDKSGLPNDRFSAERPEGSISTLTIQRTEQRDSAMYRCASSLEQGLDTEAFFGQGTRLTVV.